The sample holds many counts of the clone carrying this TCR beta chain. Its antigen is unidentified. J was trimmed by 5 bases and V by 7 bases; bases with no gene match: 10. Germline V CDR1 and CDR2: SQVTM, ANQGSEA. This CDR3 is built from 15 residues. The sample originates from a study of T-cell reconstitution after alpha-beta-depleted transplantation in children. The TCRbeta library incorporated unique molecular identifiers. In TCRdb, the PCR reads were re-called with MiXCR into one record per CDR3 protein. The repertoire includes approximately 490,000 distinct CDR3 sequences, 8% to 11% of them detected once, and around 2.2% sits in the top ten. Study observations and caveats: When one year had passed after transplant, most T-cell counts and diversity came from newly produced T cells. At day 60, the high TCRbeta diversity found in some patients originated from recipient T cells and thymic progenitors that had survived. Reports say that about two months after transplant, the alpha-beta T cells came out of several hundred graft clones that had expanded.

This receptor was taken from a child aged 2-15 years with inherited bone marrow failure, due to receive a stem cell transplant. Sample: PBMCs, taken before TCRalphabeta/CD19-depleted stem cell transplant. This chain joins TRBV29-1 and TRBJ2-5, with TRBD2 matching over 13 bases. The CDR3: CSGGLAGEVGETQYF. CDR3 bases: TGCAGCGGTGGACTAGCGGGAGAGGTGGGCGAGACCCAGTACTTC.